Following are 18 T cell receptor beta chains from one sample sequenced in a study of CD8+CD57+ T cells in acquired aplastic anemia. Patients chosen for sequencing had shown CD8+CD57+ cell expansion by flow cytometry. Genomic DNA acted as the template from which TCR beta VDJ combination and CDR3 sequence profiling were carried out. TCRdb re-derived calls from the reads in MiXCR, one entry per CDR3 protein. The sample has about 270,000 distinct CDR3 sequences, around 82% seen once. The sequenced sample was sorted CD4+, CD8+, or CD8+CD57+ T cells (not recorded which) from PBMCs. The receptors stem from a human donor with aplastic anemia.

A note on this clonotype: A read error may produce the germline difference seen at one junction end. CDR3: CASSLTGGANNGYTF. The CDR3 DNA is TGTGCCAGCAGCTTGACTGGCGGAGCGAACAATGGTTACACCTTC. The V gene is TRBV7-9, the J gene TRBJ1-2; unclear D gene. The CDR3 sequence is 15 residues long. CDR1 is SEHNR, CDR2 FQNEAQ, per germline (reference sequence).

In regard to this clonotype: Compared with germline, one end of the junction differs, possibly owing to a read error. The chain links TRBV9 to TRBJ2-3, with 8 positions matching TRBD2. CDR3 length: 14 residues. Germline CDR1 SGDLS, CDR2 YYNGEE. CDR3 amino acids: CASSSAGDRDNQPF. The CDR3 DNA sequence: TGTGCCAGCAGCTCAGCGGGGGACCGCGACAATCAGCCTTTT. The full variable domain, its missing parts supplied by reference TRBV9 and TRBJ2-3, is DSGVTQTPKHLITATGQRVTLRCSPRSGDLSVYWYQQSLDQGLQFLIQYYNGEERAKGNILERFSAQQFPDLHSELNLSSLELGDSALYFCASSSAGDRDNQPFGPGTRLTVL.

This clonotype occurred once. The CDR3 sequence is CATSRGSEKEKQFF. The CDR3 region has the DNA TGTGCCACCAGCAGAGGCAGCGAGAAAGAGAAGCAGTTCTTC. The chain has TRBV15 and TRBJ2-1; D uncertain. The germline V and J ends were trimmed by 1 base and 11 bases, with 15 bases remaining between them. Germline V gives CDR1 LNHNV, CDR2 YYDKDF (reference sequence). The CDR3 has 14 amino acids.

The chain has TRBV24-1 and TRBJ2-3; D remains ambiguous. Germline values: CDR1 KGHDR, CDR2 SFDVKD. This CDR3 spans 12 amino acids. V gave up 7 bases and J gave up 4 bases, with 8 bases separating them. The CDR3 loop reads CATRDLADTQYF. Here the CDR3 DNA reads TGTGCCACCAGGGATCTAGCAGATACGCAGTATTTT.

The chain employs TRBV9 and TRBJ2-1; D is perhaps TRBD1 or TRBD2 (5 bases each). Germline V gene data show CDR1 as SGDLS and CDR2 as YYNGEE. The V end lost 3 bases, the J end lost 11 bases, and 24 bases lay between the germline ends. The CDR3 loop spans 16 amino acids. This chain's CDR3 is CASSEGVSGNQHQQFF. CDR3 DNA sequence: TGTGCCAGCAGCGAAGGGGTCTCGGGAAATCAGCACCAGCAGTTCTTC.

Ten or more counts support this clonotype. CDR3 region: CASSYSGHPSNQPQHF. CDR3 coding DNA: TGTGCCAGCAGTTACTCGGGCCATCCTAGCAATCAGCCCCAGCATTTT. This chain uses TRBV6-2 or TRBV6-3 with TRBJ1-5; D remains unclear. Germline V gives CDR1 MNHEY, CDR2 SVGEGT. V lost 0 bases to trimming and J lost 0 bases, with 9 bases between them. The CDR3 is 16 amino acids.

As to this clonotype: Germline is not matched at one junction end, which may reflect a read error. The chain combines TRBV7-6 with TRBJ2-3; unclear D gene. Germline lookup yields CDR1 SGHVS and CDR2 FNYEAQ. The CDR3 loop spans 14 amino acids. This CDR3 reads CASSSGRGRDTNHF. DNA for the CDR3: TGTGCCAGCAGCTCAGGTCGAGGACGCGATACCAATCATTTT.

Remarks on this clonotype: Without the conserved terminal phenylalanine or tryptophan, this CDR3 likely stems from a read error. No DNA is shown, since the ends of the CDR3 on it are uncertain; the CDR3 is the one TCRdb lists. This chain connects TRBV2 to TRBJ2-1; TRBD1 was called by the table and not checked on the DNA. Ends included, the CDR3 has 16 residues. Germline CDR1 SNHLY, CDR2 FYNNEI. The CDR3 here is CASSGTYNEQFFEPGT.

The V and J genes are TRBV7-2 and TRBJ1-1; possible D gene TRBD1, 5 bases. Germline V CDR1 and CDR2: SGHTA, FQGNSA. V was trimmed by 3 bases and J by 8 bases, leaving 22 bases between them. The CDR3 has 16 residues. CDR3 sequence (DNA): TGTGCCAGCAGCTTCGAGGGGCCTGCGTACATGAGCGAAGCTTTCTTT. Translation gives CASSFEGPAYMSEAFF.

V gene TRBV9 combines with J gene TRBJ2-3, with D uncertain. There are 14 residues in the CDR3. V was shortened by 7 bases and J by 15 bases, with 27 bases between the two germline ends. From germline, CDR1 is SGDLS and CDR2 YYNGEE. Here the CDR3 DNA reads TGTGCCAGCGGACGGGCGACGAGCACTCAGTACTTCTATTTT. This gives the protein CASGRATSTQYFYF.

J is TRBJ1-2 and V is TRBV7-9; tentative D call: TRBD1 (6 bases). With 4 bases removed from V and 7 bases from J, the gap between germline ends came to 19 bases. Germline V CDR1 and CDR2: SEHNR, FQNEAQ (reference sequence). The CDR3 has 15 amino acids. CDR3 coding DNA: TGTGCCAGCAGCTGTGGACAGAGCTCAAGCTGTGGCTACACCTTC. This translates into CASSCGQSSSCGYTF.

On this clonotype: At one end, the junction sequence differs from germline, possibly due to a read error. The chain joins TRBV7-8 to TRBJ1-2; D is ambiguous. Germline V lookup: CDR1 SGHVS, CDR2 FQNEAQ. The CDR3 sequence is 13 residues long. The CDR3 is CASSLAVAADNTF. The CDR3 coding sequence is TGTGCCAGCAGCTTAGCCGTAGCAGCCGATAACACGTTC. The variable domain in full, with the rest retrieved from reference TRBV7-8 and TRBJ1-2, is GAGVSQSPRYKVAKRGQDVALRCDPISGHVSLFWYQQALGQGPEFLTYFQNEAQLDKSGLPSDRFFAERPEGSVSTLKIQRTQQEDSAVYLCASSLAVAADNTFGSGTRLTVV.

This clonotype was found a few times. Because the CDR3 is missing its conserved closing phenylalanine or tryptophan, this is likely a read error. The DNA of the CDR3 is TGTGCCAGCAGGGGGGGTGAAAAACTGTTTCTT. The encoded protein is CASRGGEKLFL. This rearrangement joins TRBV25-1 to TRBJ1-4; a possible D gene is TRBD1 (5 bases). V lost 6 bases to trimming and J lost 7 bases, with 6 bases between them. There are 11 residues in the CDR3. CDR1 MGHDK and CDR2 SYGVNS come from the germline V gene.

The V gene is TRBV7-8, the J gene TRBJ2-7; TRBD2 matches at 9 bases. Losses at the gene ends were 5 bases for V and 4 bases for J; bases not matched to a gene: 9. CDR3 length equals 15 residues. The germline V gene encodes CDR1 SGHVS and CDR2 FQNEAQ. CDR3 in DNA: TGTGCCAGCAGCGTAGTCCCTAGCGGGGTTTACGAGCAGTACTTC. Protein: CASSVVPSGVYEQYF.

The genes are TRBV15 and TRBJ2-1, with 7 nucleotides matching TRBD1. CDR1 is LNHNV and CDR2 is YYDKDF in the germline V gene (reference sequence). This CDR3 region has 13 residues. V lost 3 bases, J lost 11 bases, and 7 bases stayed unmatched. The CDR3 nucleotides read TGTGCCACCAGCAGCTTATCACAGGGGCAGCAGTTCTTC. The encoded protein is CATSSLSQGQQFF.

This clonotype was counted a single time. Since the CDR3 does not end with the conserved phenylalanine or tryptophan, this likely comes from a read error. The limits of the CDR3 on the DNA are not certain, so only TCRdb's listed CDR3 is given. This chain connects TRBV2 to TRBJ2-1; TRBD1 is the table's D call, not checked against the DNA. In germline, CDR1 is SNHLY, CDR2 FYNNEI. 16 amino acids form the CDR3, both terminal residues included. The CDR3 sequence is CASGDGGADTQDVQLC.

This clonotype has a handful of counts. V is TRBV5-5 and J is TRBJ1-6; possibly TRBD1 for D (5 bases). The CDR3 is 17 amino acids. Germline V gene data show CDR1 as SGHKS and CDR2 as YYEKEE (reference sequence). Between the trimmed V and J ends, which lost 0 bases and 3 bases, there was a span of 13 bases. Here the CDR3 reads CASSLELAGGYNSPLHF. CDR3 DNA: TGTGCCAGCAGCTTGGAACTAGCGGGGGGCTATAATTCACCCCTCCACTTT.

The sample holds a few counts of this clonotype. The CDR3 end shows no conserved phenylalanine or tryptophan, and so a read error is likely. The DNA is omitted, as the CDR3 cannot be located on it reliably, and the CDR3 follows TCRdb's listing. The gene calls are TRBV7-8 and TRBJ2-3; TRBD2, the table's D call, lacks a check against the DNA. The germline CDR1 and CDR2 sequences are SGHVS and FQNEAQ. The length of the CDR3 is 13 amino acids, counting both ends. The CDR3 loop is CASSLAGSPNKQY.